These 2 T cell receptor beta chains share one sample of origin, sequenced in a study of blood T cell repertoires in COVID-19. TCRdb's copy holds only in-frame clones and misses some; the assay was immunoSEQ multiplex PCR. The top ten hold about 9.2% of the sample, which has over 250,000 clones, about 89% seen once. Material for sequencing was peripheral blood. These receptors were collected from a man aged 35 to 55 who had recovered from COVID-19.

The chain recombines TRBV7-9 with TRBJ2-3; TRBD1 agrees at 11 bases. The trim removed 3 bases at V and 4 bases at J, leaving 3 bases unmatched. Germline V gives CDR1 SEHNR, CDR2 FQNEAQ (reference sequence). The CDR3 has 15 amino acids. For the CDR3, the DNA is TGTGCCAGCAGCTTCCAGGGACAGGGGGCAGATACGCAGTATTTT. This encodes CASSFQGQGADTQYF.

The rearrangement uses TRBV5-1 and TRBJ2-1; 10 bases agree with TRBD2. The CDR3 extends over 15 amino acids. The germline CDR1 and CDR2 sequences are SGHRS and YFSETQ. The V and J ends lost 0 bases and 7 bases, in that order; junction bases with no gene match: 4. The CDR3 nucleotides read TGCGCCAGCAGCTTGGGCGCTAGCGGGAGTAATGAGCAGTTCTTC. It translates to CASSLGASGSNEQFF.